The present entry profiles one T cell receptor (beta chain) with its context. Its antigen remains undetermined. No quality values exist for individual bases; no much larger clone is one base distant. The immunoSEQ Assay, a bias-controlled multiplex PCR, was used to amplify TCRbeta CDR3 regions from genomic DNA. The authors' pipeline ran thus. Within the assay, amplification of reference gene primers was used to estimate how many nucleated cells each sample contained. Sequence reads were collapsed and filtered to measure the absolute abundance of every unique TCRbeta CDR3 rearrangement. For each sample, productive Simpson clonality was calculated by taking the square root of Simpson's diversity index across productive rearrangements. TCRdb provides this immuneACCESS table in a form limited to in-frame rearrangements. Some clones are lacking; in checked studies, under half of them reflect an unresolved V gene, and why the rest are absent is not known. That table is the source of V, J and clone size, and D and trimming were worked out from the DNA. Here the sample has about 130,000 clones; about 80% occur a single time. Jointly, the top ten make up 9.7% of the sample.

The collaborating institutions used their own protocols to collect whole blood in K2EDTA tubes. For TCRbeta analysis, collaborators shipped samples as frozen whole blood, isolated PBMCs, or DNA extracted from either of those sample types. Reading from cysteine to phenylalanine, the CDR3 counts 16 amino acids. The entry retains the CDR3 DNA only, 48 bases that are in frame from base 1. CDR1 and CDR2, looked up from the germline V gene (reference sequence), are LNHDA and SQIVND. V lost 1 base and J lost 10 bases, and the count of bases not matched to a germline gene is 11. This sample was taken from a study of blood T cell repertoires in COVID-19 (dated by TCRdb to about 2020). Describing the broader study: Collaborator samples came from the United States, Italy and Spain and covered acute and convalescent phases of COVID-19. The sample metadata nearly always contained a de-identified subject ID, COVID-19 status, age in years and sex. Where HLA class I and class II types were available, the types were taken from metadata supplied by the sample provider, not from assay-based typing. Samples came from the ongoing ImmuneRACE study (first 160 participants) plus 1,254 subjects from 6 global collaborators. The repertoires were made available in a free public database intended to serve as a resource for research on the immune response to SARS-CoV-2. The prospective study material was composed of cDNA or gDNA derived from T cells, B-cell-depleted T cells, or PBMCs. Subjects who had been exposed to COVID-19, were actively infected with it, or had recovered from it provided the deeply sampled blood TCRbeta repertoires that made up the dataset.

Summary of the overall study and its limitations: The amount of clinical and demographic metadata varied by source and participant and was provided uncurated.

This clonotype was sampled from a man between 35 and 55 years old with active or convalescent COVID-19. The rearranged chain carries TRBV19 and TRBJ2-3; the junction holds 10 bases that match TRBD2. Sequencing input: peripheral blood. CDR3 sequence: CASSIGGLAGVWSQYF. The DNA sequence follows: TGTGCCAGTAGTATAGGGGGCCTAGCGGGAGTCTGGTCGCAGTATTTT.